These 27 T cell receptor beta chains originate from one sample sequenced in a study of T cells in Graves' hyperthyroidism and ophthalmopathy. Amplification targeted TCR beta CDR3 regions from RNA transcripts. The primer set for the first-round RT-PCR of the TCR CDR3 was HTBI. Each CDR3 protein is one row after TCRdb ran MiXCR on the multiplex PCR reads. Of about 740,000 distinct CDR3 sequences listed, roughly 15% are singletons. The specimen sequenced was blood. These receptor sequences come from a woman aged 18-30 years with Graves' hyperthyroidism.

This clonotype occurred a few times. This chain joins TRBV28 and TRBJ1-6; 9 bases match TRBD1. CDR1 and CDR2 from the germline V gene are MDHEN and SYDVKM. The CDR3 length is 15 residues. V was clipped by 5 bases and J by 9 bases; unmatched bases: 8. CDR3 region: CASSPRDREFSPLHF. The CDR3 DNA reads as TGTGCCAGCAGTCCTCGGGACAGGGAGTTTTCACCCCTCCACTTT.

This clonotype showed up just a few times. V gene TRBV10-3 combines with J gene TRBJ1-2; 12 bases line up with TRBD1. There are 14 residues in the CDR3. V was pared by 9 bases and J by 7 bases, with 9 bases of the junction left unmatched. The germline CDR1 and CDR2 sequences are ENHRY and SYGVKD. The CDR3 sequence: CAIWPGQGAGGYTF. The CDR3 coding sequence is TGTGCCATATGGCCGGGACAGGGGGCTGGTGGCTACACCTTC.

This chain uses TRBV19 with TRBJ2-3; D call uncertain. The CDR3 spans 15 residues. Trimming took 2 bases from V and 3 from J, leaving 12 bases between them. Per the germline V gene, CDR1 is LNHDA and CDR2 is SQIVND (reference sequence). CDR3 in DNA: TGTGCCAGTAGTATAAGGAGCGTACTAACAGATACGCAGTATTTT. It codes for CASSIRSVLTDTQYF.

The chain links TRBV2 to TRBJ2-7, with TRBD2 as a possible D gene (6 bases). V lost 8 bases and J 7 bases, leaving 6 bases between the germline ends. This CDR3 spans 9 amino acids. Germline CDR1 reads SNHLY; CDR2 reads FYNNEI. CDR3 DNA sequence: TGTGCCAGCGGAGGGGAGCAGTACTTC. Protein: CASGGEQYF.

This clonotype was recorded many times. This rearrangement joins TRBV3-1 to TRBJ2-7, with D hard to call. CDR1 is LGHDT and CDR2 is YNNKEL in the germline V gene (reference sequence). The V and J ends lost 4 bases and 3 bases respectively, with 13 bases between them. The CDR3 sequence is 14 residues long. In DNA, the CDR3 is TGTGCCAGCAGCCCGATTTGGGCCGACTACGAGCAGTACTTC. This gives the protein CASSPIWADYEQYF.

There are many counts of this clonotype. J is TRBJ1-1 and V is TRBV12-3 or TRBV12-4; no clear D. The V and J ends lost 3 bases and 0 bases respectively, with 14 bases between them. The CDR3 contains 16 residues. This chain's CDR3 is CASSFTRPPVNTEAFF. The CDR3 nucleotides are TGTGCCAGCAGTTTCACCCGCCCTCCTGTGAACACTGAAGCTTTCTTT.

This clonotype occurred many times. The V gene is TRBV20-1, the J gene TRBJ2-3; D remains ambiguous. The CDR3 is 15 amino acids. Germline lookup yields CDR1 DFQATT and CDR2 SNEGSKA (reference sequence). With 0 bases removed from V and 2 bases from J, the gap between germline ends came to 12 bases. The CDR3 spells CSARDVVGNTDTQYF. The CDR3 DNA reads TGCAGTGCTAGAGACGTGGTGGGTAACACAGATACGCAGTATTTT.

This clonotype was found many times. The chain uses TRBV10-3 and TRBJ2-5; D is unclear. V dropped 5 bases and J dropped 4 bases, with 8 bases sitting between them. The CDR3 runs to 12 residues. CDR1 is ENHRY and CDR2 is SYGVKD in the germline V gene. CDR3 sequence (DNA): TGTGCCATCAGTCGAACGGGAGAGACCCAGTACTTC. This sequence encodes CAISRTGETQYF.

The sample holds many counts of this clonotype. The chain employs TRBV27 and TRBJ2-7; D not certain. In germline, CDR1 is MNHEY, CDR2 SMNVEV (reference sequence). V was clipped by 2 bases and J by 3 bases, with 11 bases between them. CDR3 length: 14 amino acids. The CDR3 DNA is TGTGCCAGCAGTTTAAGGCTAGAAGGCTACGAGCAGTACTTC. This gives the protein CASSLRLEGYEQYF.

V gene TRBV2 combines with J gene TRBJ1-5; TRBD1 might be the D (5 bases). V was trimmed by 3 bases and J by 0 bases, leaving 9 bases between them. The CDR3 loop spans 15 amino acids. Germline CDR1 and CDR2: SNHLY and FYNNEI. The CDR3 reads CASSDGAVSNQPQHF. CDR3 coding DNA: TGTGCCAGCAGTGATGGGGCAGTTAGCAATCAGCCCCAGCATTTT.

This clonotype has just a few counts. This CDR3 is CSARLGGRVPQHF. As DNA, the CDR3 is TGCAGTGCTAGATTAGGGGGGAGGGTGCCCCAGCATTTT. This chain connects TRBV20-1 to TRBJ1-5, with a weak D call TRBD1 (6 bases). The CDR3 loop spans 13 amino acids. The V end lost 2 bases, the J end lost 9 bases, and 14 bases lay between the germline ends. From germline, CDR1 is DFQATT and CDR2 SNEGSKA (reference sequence).

This rearrangement joins TRBV20-1 to TRBJ2-3; 13 nucleotides match TRBD2. This CDR3 region has 13 residues. Unmatched junction bases numbered 3, after V lost 6 bases and J lost 6 bases. Per the germline V gene, CDR1 is DFQATT and CDR2 is SNEGSKA (reference sequence). The chain's CDR3 is CSAGLAGVDTQYF. The CDR3 DNA follows: TGCAGTGCCGGACTAGCGGGAGTGGATACGCAGTATTTT.

This clonotype was recorded at least ten times. The chain links TRBV20-1 to TRBJ1-1, with TRBD1 as a possible D gene (6 bases). V was shortened by 8 bases and J by 1 base, with 11 bases between the two germline ends. This CDR3 spans 12 amino acids. The V gene's germline CDR1 is DFQATT and CDR2 SNEGSKA (reference sequence). The chain's CDR3 is CSTRGGNTEAFF. The CDR3 DNA sequence: TGCAGTACTCGAGGGGGGAACACTGAAGCTTTCTTT.

This clonotype was seen ten or more times. This chain uses TRBV28 with TRBJ1-2; D gene uncertain. Trimming took off 3 bases at V and 6 bases at J, with 11 bases between the two ends. CDR1 and CDR2 (germline): MDHEN, SYDVKM. CDR3 size: 13 residues. The CDR3 region is CASSLPQVNGYTF. CDR3 DNA: TGTGCCAGCAGTTTGCCCCAGGTTAATGGCTACACCTTC.

This clonotype occurred a few times. This chain links TRBV2 with TRBJ1-1, with D perhaps matching TRBD1 (6 bases). The V end lost 3 bases, the J end lost 0 bases, and 11 bases lay between the germline ends. From germline, CDR1 is SNHLY and CDR2 FYNNEI. This CDR3 is built from 15 residues. The DNA for the CDR3 is TGTGCCAGCAGTGATCCTACAGGGTTGAACACTGAAGCTTTCTTT. The encoded protein is CASSDPTGLNTEAFF.

This clonotype showed up just a few times. The chain is built from TRBV7-9 and TRBJ1-1; 7 bases match TRBD1. The CDR3 contains 18 residues. Looked up from germline, CDR1 is SEHNR and CDR2 is FQNEAQ (reference sequence). Trimming cost V 2 bases and J 0 bases; bases outside gene matches: 12. The CDR3 DNA reads TGTGCCAGCAGCTTATCGGGGTGGTTGCAGGGGGTGAACACTGAAGCTTTCTTT. Translation: CASSLSGWLQGVNTEAFF.

This clonotype was seen a few times. For the CDR3, the DNA is TGTGCCAGCAGCTTGGGGCCCATCGGACTAGCGGGTTTCAATGAGCAGTTCTTC. Translated: CASSLGPIGLAGFNEQFF. The chain recombines TRBV7-3 with TRBJ2-1; TRBD2 matches at 11 bases. Germline CDR1 reads SGHTA; CDR2 reads FQGTGA. The CDR3 length is 18 residues. Trimming at V came to 3 bases and at J to 6 bases, leaving 13 bases not matched to a gene.

This clonotype was observed at least ten times. The rearrangement uses TRBV7-2 and TRBJ2-3, with TRBD1 identical over 9 bases. The CDR3 covers 17 residues. With 2 bases clipped from V and 4 bases from J, the junction kept 10 bases outside the gene matches. CDR1 is SGHTA and CDR2 is FQGNSA in the germline V gene. CDR3 DNA sequence: TGTGCCAGCAGCTTACGGTTACAGGGGGCGAAACCAGATACGCAGTATTTT. Its protein is CASSLRLQGAKPDTQYF.

This clonotype was seen ten or more times. The chain couples TRBV12-3 or TRBV12-4 to TRBJ1-4; no clear D gene. This CDR3 contains 14 residues. Trimming removed 5 bases at V and 4 bases at J, with 11 bases between. This chain's CDR3 is CASSKDRSNEKLFF. The CDR3 nucleotides are TGTGCCAGCAGTAAGGATCGCAGTAATGAAAAACTGTTTTTT.

The chain links TRBV4-2 to TRBJ2-1, with D unclear. Germline lookup yields CDR1 LGHNA and CDR2 YNFKEQ. The CDR3 loop spans 16 amino acids. Deletions cut 2 bases from V and 0 bases from J, with 11 bases between. This CDR3 reads CASSQSLVSSYNEQFF. The CDR3 DNA follows: TGTGCCAGCAGCCAAAGCCTAGTAAGCTCCTACAATGAGCAGTTCTTC.

This clonotype was detected many times. This chain links TRBV7-9 with TRBJ1-1; maybe TRBD1 (6 bases). The CDR3 is made up of 14 amino acids. Germline values: CDR1 SEHNR, CDR2 FQNEAQ (reference sequence). V was pared by 5 bases and J by 4 bases, with 14 bases between. This CDR3 is CASSQGPGVTEAFF. DNA for the CDR3: TGTGCCAGCAGCCAGGGACCAGGGGTCACTGAAGCTTTCTTT.

This clonotype occurred many times. The V gene is TRBV6-1, the J gene TRBJ2-7; the D gene is possibly TRBD1 (6 bases). The CDR3 is made up of 13 amino acids. From germline, CDR1 is MNHNS and CDR2 SASEGT. Trimming removed 10 bases from V and 4 bases from J, with 17 bases in between. Here the CDR3 reads CATQGSELYEQYF. As DNA, the CDR3 is TGTGCCACCCAGGGGTCTGAATTGTACGAGCAGTACTTC.

In this sample, this clonotype turned up many times. This chain uses TRBV7-6 with TRBJ2-5; weak D call: TRBD1 (5 bases). Between the trimmed V and J ends, which lost 0 bases and 3 bases, there was a span of 17 bases. Germline assignment: CDR1 SGHVS and CDR2 FNYEAQ. The CDR3 loop spans 17 amino acids. CDR3 coding DNA: TGTGCCAGCAGCTTAGCCCAGGGCCGCTCGCCTAAAGAGACCCAGTACTTC. Its translation is CASSLAQGRSPKETQYF.

This clonotype was counted only a few times. V and J are TRBV28 and TRBJ1-4; D is unclear. CDR1 and CDR2 from the germline V gene are MDHEN and SYDVKM. The ends were cut back, 4 bases at V and 8 bases at J, with 20 bases in the middle. CDR3 size: 16 residues. DNA for the CDR3: TGTGCCAGCAGTTGGCCTCTCGACGGCGGGAAGGAAAAACTGTTTTTT. It codes for CASSWPLDGGKEKLFF.

This clonotype appeared many times. V gene TRBV5-1 combines with J gene TRBJ2-1; no clear D. V lost 0 bases to trimming and J lost 2 bases, with 12 bases between them. The germline gives CDR1 SGHRS, CDR2 YFSETQ. The CDR3 extends over 16 amino acids. CDR3 amino acids: CASSLAEAPPYNEQFF. CDR3 sequence (DNA): TGCGCCAGCAGCTTGGCGGAAGCCCCCCCCTACAATGAGCAGTTCTTC.

In this sample, this clonotype turned up many times. The rearrangement uses TRBV15 and TRBJ2-5; possibly TRBD1 for D (5 bases). CDR1 is LNHNV and CDR2 is YYDKDF in the germline V gene (reference sequence). V dropped 0 bases and J dropped 1 base, with 6 bases sitting between them. CDR3 length: 14 residues. In nucleotides, the CDR3 is TGTGCCACCAGCAGAGAAAGGGGCCAAGAGACCCAGTACTTC. This encodes CATSRERGQETQYF.

This clonotype was observed many times. The gene calls are TRBV30 and TRBJ1-4; 8 bases align to TRBD1. The CDR3 totals 15 residues. V gave up 1 base and J gave up 8 bases; unmatched junction bases: 9. Germline V lookup: CDR1 GTSNPN, CDR2 SVGIG (reference sequence). The CDR3 region is CAWSGQDRVREKLFF. DNA for the CDR3: TGTGCCTGGAGTGGCCAGGACAGGGTCAGAGAAAAACTGTTTTTT.